One T cell receptor (beta chain) is described in this entry. It has no known antigen specificity. No base-level quality is on record; no much larger clone is a single base apart. This specimen comes from a study of blood T cell repertoires in COVID-19 (dated by TCRdb to the early 2020s). Study-level background: Collaborator samples came from the United States, Italy and Spain and covered acute and convalescent phases of COVID-19. The material from the prospective study consisted of cDNA or gDNA derived from T cells, B-cell-depleted T cells, or PBMCs. Deeply sampled blood TCRbeta repertoires from subjects exposed to, actively infected with, or recovered from COVID-19 were included in the dataset. The repertoires were made available in a free public database intended to serve as a resource for research on the immune response to SARS-CoV-2. Samples came from the ongoing ImmuneRACE study (first 160 participants) plus 1,254 subjects from 6 global collaborators. The sample metadata nearly always contained a de-identified subject ID, COVID-19 status, age in years and sex. Where available, HLA class I and class II types were taken from metadata supplied by the sample provider and were not determined by assay-based typing.

Between the V and J ends, shortened by 4 bases and 3 bases respectively, the junction contains 10 bases. The CDR3 goes from the cysteine to the phenylalanine over 13 residues. Only the CDR3 DNA stays, 39 bases, in frame from base 1. Looking up the germline V gene yields CDR1 MGHDK and CDR2 SYGVNS. The study at large found these results: The amount of clinical and demographic metadata varied by source and participant and was provided uncurated.

The immunoSEQ Assay, a bias-controlled multiplex PCR, was used to amplify TCRbeta CDR3 regions from genomic DNA. The study's own analysis went as follows. The number of nucleated cells in each sample was estimated from the amplification of reference gene primers within the assay. To quantify the absolute abundance of each unique TCRbeta CDR3 rearrangement, sequence reads were collapsed and filtered. For each sample, productive Simpson clonality was calculated as the square root of Simpson's diversity index across productive rearrangements. The table comes from immuneACCESS by way of TCRdb, which keeps in-frame sequences with V and J called. Part of the clones is missing from these tables; in studies checked, under half for an unresolved V gene and the rest for unknown reasons. That table furnishes V, J and clone size, whereas the DNA furnished D and trimming. The sample contains under 500,000 clones, nearly 90% of them found a single time. Approximately 2% of the sample is held by the ten biggest clonotypes.

Participants in the prospective study were aged roughly 18 to 95 years, lived in under 30 United States geographic areas, and enrolled through a virtual design. In the prospective study, cohorts were assigned on the basis of participant-reported clinical history obtained from a screening survey and a study questionnaire. In the prospective study, whole blood, serum and a nasopharyngeal or oropharyngeal swab were collected from each participant by mobile phlebotomists. Prospective study participants could optionally give additional blood draws and questionnaires over an approximately 2-month period. Before DNA extraction, blood samples from the prospective study were shipped at room temperature or frozen.

This receptor chain uses TRBV25-1 and TRBJ2-7; no D segment can be confidently identified. The TCR sequence derives from a woman aged 18 to 35 with acute COVID-19. The sample consisted of PBMCs or T cells enriched from blood (not recorded which). The CDR3 region: CASSGSLIYEQYF. The DNA is TGTGCCAGCAGTGGAAGCCTGATCTACGAGCAGTACTTC.